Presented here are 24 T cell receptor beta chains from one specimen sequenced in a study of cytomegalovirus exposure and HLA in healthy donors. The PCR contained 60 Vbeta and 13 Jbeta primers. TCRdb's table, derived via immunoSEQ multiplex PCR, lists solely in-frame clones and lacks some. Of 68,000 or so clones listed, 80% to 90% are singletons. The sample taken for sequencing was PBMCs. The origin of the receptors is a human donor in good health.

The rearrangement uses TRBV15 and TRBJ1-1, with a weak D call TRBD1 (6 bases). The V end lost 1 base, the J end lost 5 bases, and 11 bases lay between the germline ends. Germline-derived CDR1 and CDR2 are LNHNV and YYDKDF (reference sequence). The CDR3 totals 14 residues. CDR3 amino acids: CATSRGTGWTEAFF. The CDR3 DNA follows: TGTGCCACCAGCAGAGGAACAGGGTGGACTGAAGCTTTCTTT.

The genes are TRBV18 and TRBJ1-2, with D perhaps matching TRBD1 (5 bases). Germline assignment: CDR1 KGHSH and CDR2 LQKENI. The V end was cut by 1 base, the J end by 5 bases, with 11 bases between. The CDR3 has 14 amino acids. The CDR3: CASSPQGSPYGYTF. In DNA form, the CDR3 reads TGTGCCAGCTCACCACAGGGGTCCCCATATGGCTACACCTTC. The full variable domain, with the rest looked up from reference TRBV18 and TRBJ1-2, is NAGVMQNPRHLVRRRGQEARLRCSPMKGHSHVYWYRQLPEEGLKFMVYLQKENIIDESGMPKERFSAEFPKEGPSILRIQQVVRGDSAAYFCASSPQGSPYGYTFGSGTRLTVV.

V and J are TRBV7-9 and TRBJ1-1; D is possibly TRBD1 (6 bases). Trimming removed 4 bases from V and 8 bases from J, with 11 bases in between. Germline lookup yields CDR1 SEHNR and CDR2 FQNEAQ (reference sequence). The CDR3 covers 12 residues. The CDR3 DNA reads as TGTGCCAGCAGCTCGACAGGATACGAAGCTTTCTTT. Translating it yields CASSSTGYEAFF. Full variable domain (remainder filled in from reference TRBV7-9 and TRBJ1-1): DTGVSQNPRHKITKRGQNVTFRCDPISEHNRLYWYRQTLGQGPEFLTYFQNEAQLEKSRLLSDRFSAERPKGSFSTLEIQRTEQGDSAMYLCASSSTGYEAFFGQGTRLTVV.

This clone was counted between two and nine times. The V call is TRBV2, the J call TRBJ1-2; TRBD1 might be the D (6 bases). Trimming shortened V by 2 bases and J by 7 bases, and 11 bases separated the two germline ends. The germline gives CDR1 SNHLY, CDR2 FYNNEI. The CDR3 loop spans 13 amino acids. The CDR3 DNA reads TGTGCCAGCAGTGAACTATCAGGGGCTGGCTACACCTTC. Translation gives CASSELSGAGYTF.

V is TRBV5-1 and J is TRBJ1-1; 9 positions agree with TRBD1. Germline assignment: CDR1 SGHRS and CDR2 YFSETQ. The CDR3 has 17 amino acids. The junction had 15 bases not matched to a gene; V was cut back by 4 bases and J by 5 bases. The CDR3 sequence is CASSPGGQGVSMTEAFF. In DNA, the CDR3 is TGCGCCAGCAGCCCGGGGGGACAGGGTGTATCGATGACTGAAGCTTTCTTT.

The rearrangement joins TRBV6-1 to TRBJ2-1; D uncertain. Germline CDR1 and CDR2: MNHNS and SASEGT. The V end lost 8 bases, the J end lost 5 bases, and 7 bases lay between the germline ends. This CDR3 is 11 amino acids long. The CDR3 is CASRRDNEQFF. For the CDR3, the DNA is TGTGCCAGCCGGAGAGACAATGAGCAGTTCTTC.

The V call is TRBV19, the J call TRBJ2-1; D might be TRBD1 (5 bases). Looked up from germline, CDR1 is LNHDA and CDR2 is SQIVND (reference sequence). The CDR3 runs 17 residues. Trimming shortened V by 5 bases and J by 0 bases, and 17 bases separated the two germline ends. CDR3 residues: CASSPWTRLSSYNEQFF. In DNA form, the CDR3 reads TGTGCCAGTAGTCCATGGACACGCCTCAGCTCCTACAATGAGCAGTTCTTC. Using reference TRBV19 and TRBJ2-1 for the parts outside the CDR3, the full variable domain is DGGITQSPKYLFRKEGQNVTLSCEQNLNHDAMYWYRQDPGQGLRLIYYSQIVNDFQKGDIAEGYSVSREKKESFPLTVTSAQKNPTAFYLCASSPWTRLSSYNEQFFGPGTRLTVL.

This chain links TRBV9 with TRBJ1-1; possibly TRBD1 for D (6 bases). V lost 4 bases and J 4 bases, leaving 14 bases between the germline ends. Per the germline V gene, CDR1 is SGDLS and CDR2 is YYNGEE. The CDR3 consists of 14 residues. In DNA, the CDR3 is TGTGCCAGCAGCCCCCAGGGGCAGGGCACTGAAGCTTTCTTT. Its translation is CASSPQGQGTEAFF.

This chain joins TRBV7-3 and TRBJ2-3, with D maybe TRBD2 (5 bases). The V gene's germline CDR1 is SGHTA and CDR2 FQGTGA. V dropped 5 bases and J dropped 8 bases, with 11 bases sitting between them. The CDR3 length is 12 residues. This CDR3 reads CASSPVRGTQYF. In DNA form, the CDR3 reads TGTGCCAGCAGCCCAGTTCGGGGTACGCAGTATTTT.

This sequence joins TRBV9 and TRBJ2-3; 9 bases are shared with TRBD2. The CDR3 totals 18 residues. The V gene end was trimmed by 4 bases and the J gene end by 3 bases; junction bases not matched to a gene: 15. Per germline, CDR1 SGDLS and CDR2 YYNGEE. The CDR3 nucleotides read TGTGCCAGCAGCCCCACAGGGCTAGCGGGGAGAGGTACAGATACGCAGTATTTT. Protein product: CASSPTGLAGRGTDTQYF.

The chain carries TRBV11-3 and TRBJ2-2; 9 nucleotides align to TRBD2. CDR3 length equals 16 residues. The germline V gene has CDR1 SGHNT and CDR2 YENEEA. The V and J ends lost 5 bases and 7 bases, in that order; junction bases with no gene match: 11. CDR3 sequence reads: CASSPSAGGLSGELFF. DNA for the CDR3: TGTGCCAGCAGCCCTTCTGCGGGGGGGCTTAGCGGGGAGCTGTTTTTT.

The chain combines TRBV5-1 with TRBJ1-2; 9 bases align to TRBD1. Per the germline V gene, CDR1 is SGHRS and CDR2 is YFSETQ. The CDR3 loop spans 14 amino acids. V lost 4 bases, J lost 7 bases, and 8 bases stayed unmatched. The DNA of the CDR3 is TGCGCCAGCAGCAGCCGGGACAGGGAGGGTGGCTACACCTTC. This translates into CASSSRDREGGYTF.

DNA for the CDR3: TGTGCCATCAGTGAGAGGGGCTGGGAGGATTCACCCCTCCACTTT. Protein sequence: CAISERGWEDSPLHF. The V and J genes are TRBV10-3 and TRBJ1-6; D possibly corresponds to TRBD1 (5 bases). This CDR3 has 15 residues. Per germline, CDR1 ENHRY and CDR2 SYGVKD. The V end lost 2 bases, the J end lost 8 bases, and 13 bases lay between the germline ends.

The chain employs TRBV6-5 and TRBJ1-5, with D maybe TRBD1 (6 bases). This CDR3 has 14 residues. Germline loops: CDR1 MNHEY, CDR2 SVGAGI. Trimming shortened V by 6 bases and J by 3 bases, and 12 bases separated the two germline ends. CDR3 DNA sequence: TGTGCCAGCAGCCAGGGGCCAAACAATCAGCCCCAGCATTTT. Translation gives CASSQGPNNQPQHF.

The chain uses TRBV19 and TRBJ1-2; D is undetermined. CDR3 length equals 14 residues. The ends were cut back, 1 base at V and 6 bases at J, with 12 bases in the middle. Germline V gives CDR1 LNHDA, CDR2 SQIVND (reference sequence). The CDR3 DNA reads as TGTGCCAGTAGTATAGTGCTAAAACCGCATGGCTACACCTTC. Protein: CASSIVLKPHGYTF.

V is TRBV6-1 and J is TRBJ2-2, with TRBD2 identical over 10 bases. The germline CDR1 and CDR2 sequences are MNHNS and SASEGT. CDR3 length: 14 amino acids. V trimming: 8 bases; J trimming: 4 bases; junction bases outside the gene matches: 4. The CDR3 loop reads CASLAGVFTGELFF. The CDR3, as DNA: TGTGCCAGCCTAGCGGGGGTGTTCACCGGGGAGCTGTTTTTT.

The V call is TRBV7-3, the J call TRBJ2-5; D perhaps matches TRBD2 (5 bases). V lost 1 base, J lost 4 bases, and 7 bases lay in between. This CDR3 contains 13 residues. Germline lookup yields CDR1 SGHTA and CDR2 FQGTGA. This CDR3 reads CASSLNRGETQYF. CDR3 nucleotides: TGTGCCAGCAGCTTAAACCGGGGAGAGACCCAGTACTTC.

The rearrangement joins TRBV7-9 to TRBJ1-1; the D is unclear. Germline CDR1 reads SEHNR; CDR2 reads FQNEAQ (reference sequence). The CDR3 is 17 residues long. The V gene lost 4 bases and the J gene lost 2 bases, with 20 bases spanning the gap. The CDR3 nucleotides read TGTGCCAGCAGCTCTCTTGGTTGGAGGAAGGGAAACACTGAAGCTTTCTTT. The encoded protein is CASSSLGWRKGNTEAFF.

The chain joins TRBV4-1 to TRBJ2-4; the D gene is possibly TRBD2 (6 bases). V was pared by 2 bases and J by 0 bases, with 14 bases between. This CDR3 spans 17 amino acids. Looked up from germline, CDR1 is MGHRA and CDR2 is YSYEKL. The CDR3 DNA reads TGCGCCAGCAGCCAACCTACGACTAGGTCAGCCAAAAACATTCAGTACTTC. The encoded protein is CASSQPTTRSAKNIQYF.

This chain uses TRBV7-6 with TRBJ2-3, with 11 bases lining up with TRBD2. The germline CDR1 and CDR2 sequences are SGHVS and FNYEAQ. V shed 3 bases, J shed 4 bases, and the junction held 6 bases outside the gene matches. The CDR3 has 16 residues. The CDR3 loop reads CASSLGSGGASDTQYF. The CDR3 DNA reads TGTGCCAGCAGCTTGGGTAGCGGGGGGGCCTCAGATACGCAGTATTTT.

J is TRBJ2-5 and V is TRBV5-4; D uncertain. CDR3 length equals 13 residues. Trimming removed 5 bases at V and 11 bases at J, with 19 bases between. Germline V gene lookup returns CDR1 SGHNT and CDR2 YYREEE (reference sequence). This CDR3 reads CASRTAGLPGQYF. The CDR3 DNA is TGTGCCAGCAGGACGGCCGGTTTACCCGGGCAGTACTTC.

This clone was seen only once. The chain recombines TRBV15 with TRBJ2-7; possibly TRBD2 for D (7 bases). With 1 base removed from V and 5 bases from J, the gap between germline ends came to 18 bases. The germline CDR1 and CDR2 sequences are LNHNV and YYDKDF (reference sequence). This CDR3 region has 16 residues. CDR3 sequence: CATSRGRGAGANEQYF. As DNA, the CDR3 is TGTGCCACCAGCAGAGGCCGCGGGGCGGGGGCGAACGAGCAGTACTTC.

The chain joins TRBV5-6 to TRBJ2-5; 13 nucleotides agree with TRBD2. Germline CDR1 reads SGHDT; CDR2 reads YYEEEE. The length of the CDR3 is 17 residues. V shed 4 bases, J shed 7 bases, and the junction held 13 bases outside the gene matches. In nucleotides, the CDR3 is TGTGCCAGCAGCGCCGAACTAGCGGGGGGGCCTTCGGGGACCCAGTACTTC. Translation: CASSAELAGGPSGTQYF.

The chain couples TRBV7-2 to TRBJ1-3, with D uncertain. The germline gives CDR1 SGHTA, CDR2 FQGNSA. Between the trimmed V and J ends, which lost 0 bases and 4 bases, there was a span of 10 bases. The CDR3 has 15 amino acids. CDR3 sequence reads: CASSLAGFSGNTIYF. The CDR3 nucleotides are TGTGCCAGCAGCTTAGCCGGTTTTTCCGGAAACACCATATATTTT.